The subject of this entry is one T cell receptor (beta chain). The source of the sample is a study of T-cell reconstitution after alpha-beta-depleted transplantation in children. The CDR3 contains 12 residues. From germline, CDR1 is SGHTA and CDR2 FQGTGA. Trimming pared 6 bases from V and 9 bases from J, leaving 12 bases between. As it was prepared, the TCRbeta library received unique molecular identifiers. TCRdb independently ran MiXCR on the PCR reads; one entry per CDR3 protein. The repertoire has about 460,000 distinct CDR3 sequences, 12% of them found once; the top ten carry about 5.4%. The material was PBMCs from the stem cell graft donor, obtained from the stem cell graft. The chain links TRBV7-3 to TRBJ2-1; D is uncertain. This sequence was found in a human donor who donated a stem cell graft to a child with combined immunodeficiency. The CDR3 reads CASSSPPGEQFF. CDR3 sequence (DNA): TGTGCCAGCAGTTCACCTCCTGGTGAGCAGTTCTTC. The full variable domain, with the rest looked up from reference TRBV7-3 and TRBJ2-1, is GAGVSQTPSNKVTEKGKYVELRCDPISGHTALYWYRQSLGQGPEFLIYFQGTGAADDSGLPNDRFFAVRPEGSVSTLKIQRTERGDSAVYLCASSSPPGEQFFGPGTRLTVL.